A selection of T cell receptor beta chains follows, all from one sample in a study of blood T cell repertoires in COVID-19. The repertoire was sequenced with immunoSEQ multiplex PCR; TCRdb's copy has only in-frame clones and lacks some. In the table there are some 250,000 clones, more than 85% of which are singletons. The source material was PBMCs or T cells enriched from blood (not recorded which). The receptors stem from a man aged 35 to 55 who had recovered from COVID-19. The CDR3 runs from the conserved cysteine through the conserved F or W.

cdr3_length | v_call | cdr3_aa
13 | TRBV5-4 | CASSNDRADTQYF
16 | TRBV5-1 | CASSLGLAGGADTQYF
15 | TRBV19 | CASSTLRVSDTEAFF
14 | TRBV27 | CASSLSANHYEQYF
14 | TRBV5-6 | CASSYLEGRGTQYF
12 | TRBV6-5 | CASTPGGNTIYF
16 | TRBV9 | CASSARLAETTGELFF
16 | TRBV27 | CASSLWVTDRDYEQYF
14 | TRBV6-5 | CASSPTGSNQPQHF
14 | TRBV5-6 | CASSLQGGNSPLHF
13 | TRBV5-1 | CASSGGTGVEQYF
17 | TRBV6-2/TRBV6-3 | CASSYTTHQGANQPQHF
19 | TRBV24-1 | CATSDLWGGRSPSGNTIYF
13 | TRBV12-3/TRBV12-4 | CASSFEINYGYTF
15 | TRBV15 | CATSRASGGVREQYF
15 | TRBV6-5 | CASRRTSGGADTQYF
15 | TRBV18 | CASSSDRLVYYEQYF
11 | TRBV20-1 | CSARLVSEAFF
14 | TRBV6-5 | CASRLAGGRHTQYF
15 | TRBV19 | CASSLLTGAGEKLFF
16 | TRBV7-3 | CASSLGHRVGFNEQFF
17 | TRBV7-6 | CASSLRVAGVGQETQYF
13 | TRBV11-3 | CASRDRGPDTQYF
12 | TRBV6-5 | CASSHSSYEQYF
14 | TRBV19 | CASSADRNNEKLFF
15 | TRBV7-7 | CASSPRLYRQETQYF
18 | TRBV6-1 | CASSEAPNRGGGGNTIYF
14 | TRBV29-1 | CSVEPQGRYTEAFF
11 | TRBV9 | CASRTGNEQFF
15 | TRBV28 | CASILGLEVQDTQYF
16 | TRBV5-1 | CASSLEGGTGTREQYF
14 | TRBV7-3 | CASSLSSGSHEQYF
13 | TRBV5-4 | CASSAQYNSPLHF
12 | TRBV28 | CASSPLRYEQFF
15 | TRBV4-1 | CASSQLTGGGTEAFF
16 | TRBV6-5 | CASSYSNTGINTEAFF
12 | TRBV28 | CASSTGATEAFF
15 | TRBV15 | CATSTDWSSYNEQFF
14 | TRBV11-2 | CASSLNRGNYGYTF
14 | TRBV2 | CASRKTFRTYEQYF
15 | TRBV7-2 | CASSFRGMPTYEQYF
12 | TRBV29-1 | CSGGVGATEAFF
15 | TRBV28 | CASSTWDRGNQPQHF